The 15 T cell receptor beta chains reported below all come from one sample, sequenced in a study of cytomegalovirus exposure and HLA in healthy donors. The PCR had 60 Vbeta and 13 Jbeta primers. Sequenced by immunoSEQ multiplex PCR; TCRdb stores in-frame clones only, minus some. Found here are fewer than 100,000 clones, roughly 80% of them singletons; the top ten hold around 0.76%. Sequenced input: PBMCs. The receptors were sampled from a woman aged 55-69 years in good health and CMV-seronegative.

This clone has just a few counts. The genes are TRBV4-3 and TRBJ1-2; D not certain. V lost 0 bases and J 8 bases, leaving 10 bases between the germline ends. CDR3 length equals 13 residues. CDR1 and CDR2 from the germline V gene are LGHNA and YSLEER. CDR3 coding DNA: TGCGCCAGCAGCCAAGATATCTCAGGAGGCTACACCTTC. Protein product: CASSQDISGGYTF.

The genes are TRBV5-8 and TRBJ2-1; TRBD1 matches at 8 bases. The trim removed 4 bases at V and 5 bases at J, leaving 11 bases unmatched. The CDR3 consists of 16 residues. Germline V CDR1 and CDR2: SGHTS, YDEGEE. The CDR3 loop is CASSPLVDRANNEQFF. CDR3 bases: TGTGCCAGCAGCCCTTTGGTGGACAGGGCTAACAATGAGCAGTTCTTC.

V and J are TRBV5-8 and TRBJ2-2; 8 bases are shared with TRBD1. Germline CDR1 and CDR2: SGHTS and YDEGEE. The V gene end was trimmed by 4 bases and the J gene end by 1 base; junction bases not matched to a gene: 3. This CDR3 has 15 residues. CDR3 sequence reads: CASSRGTGNTGELFF. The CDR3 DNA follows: TGTGCCAGCAGCCGGGGGACAGGGAACACCGGGGAGCTGTTTTTT.

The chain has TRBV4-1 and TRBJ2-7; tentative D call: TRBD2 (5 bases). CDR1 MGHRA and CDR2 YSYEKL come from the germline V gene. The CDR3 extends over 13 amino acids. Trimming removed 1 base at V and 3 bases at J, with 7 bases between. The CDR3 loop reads CASSQAGNYEQYF. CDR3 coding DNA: TGCGCCAGCAGCCAAGCGGGGAACTACGAGCAGTACTTC.

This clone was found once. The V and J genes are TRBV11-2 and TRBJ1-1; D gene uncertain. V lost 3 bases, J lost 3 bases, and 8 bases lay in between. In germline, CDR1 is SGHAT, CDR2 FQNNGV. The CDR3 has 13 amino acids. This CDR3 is CASSLGADTEAFF. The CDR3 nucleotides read TGTGCCAGCAGCTTGGGCGCAGACACTGAAGCTTTCTTT.

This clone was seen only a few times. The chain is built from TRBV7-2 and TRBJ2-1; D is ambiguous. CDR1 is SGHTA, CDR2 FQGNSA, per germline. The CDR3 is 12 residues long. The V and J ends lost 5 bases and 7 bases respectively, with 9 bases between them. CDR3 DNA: TGTGCCAGCAGCCCCCTTATAAATGAGCAGTTCTTC. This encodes CASSPLINEQFF. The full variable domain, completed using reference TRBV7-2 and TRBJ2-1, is GAGVSQSPSNKVTEKGKDVELRCDPISGHTALYWYRQSLGQGLEFLIYFQGNSAPDKSGLPSDRFSAERTGGSVSTLTIQRTQQEDSAVYLCASSPLINEQFFGPGTRLTVL.

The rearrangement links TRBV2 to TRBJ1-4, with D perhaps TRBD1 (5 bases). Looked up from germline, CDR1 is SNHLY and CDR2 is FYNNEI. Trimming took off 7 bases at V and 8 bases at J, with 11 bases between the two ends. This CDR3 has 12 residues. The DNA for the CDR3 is TGTGCCAGCAACCTCTCAGGGGAAAAACTGTTTTTT. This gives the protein CASNLSGEKLFF.

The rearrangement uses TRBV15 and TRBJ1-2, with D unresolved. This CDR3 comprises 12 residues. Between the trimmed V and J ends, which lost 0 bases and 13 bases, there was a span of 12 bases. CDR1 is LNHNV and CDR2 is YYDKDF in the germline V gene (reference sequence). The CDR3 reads CATSRDRRGSTF. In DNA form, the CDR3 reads TGTGCCACCAGCAGAGATAGGCGGGGTTCCACCTTC.

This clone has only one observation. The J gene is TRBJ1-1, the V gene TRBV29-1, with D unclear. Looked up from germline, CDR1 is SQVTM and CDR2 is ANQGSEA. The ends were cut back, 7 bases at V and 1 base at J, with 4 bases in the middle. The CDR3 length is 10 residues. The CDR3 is CSARNTEAFF. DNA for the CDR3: TGCAGCGCTAGGAACACTGAAGCTTTCTTT.

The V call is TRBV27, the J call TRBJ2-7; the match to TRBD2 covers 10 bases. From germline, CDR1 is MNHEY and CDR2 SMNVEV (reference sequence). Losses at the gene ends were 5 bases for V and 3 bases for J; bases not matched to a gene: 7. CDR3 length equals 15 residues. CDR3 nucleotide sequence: TGTGCCAGCAGTATCGCTAGCGGGGGTTTCTACGAGCAGTACTTC. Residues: CASSIASGGFYEQYF.

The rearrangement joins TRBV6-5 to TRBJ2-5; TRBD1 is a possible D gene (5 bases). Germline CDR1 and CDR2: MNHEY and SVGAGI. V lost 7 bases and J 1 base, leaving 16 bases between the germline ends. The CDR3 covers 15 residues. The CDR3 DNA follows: TGTGCCAGCATTCCCACTGGGGCAGTCCAAGAGACCCAGTACTTC. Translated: CASIPTGAVQETQYF.

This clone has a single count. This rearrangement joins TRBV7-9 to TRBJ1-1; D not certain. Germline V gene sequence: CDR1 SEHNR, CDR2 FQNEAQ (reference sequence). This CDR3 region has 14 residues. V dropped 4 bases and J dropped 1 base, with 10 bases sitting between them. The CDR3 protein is CASSSSGPNTEAFF. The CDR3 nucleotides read TGTGCCAGCAGCTCGAGCGGTCCGAACACTGAAGCTTTCTTT.

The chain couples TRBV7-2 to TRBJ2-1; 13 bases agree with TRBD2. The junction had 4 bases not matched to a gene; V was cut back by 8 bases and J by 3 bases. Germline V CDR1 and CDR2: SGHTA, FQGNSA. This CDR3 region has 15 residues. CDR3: CASGWTSGSYNEQFF. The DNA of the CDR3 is TGTGCCAGCGGCTGGACTAGCGGGAGCTACAATGAGCAGTTCTTC.

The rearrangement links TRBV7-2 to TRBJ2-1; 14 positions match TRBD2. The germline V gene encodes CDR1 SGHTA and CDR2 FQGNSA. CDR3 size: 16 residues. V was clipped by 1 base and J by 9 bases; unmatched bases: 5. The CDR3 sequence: CASSLGGLAGVGEQFF. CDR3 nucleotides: TGTGCCAGCAGCTTAGGGGGACTAGCGGGAGTTGGTGAGCAGTTCTTC.

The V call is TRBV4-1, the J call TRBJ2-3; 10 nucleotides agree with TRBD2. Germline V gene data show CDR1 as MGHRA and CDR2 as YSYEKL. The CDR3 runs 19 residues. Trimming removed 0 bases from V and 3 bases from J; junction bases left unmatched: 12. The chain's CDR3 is CASSQEGFRASGRTDTQYF. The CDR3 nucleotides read TGCGCCAGCAGCCAAGAAGGGTTCAGGGCTAGCGGGAGAACAGATACGCAGTATTTT.